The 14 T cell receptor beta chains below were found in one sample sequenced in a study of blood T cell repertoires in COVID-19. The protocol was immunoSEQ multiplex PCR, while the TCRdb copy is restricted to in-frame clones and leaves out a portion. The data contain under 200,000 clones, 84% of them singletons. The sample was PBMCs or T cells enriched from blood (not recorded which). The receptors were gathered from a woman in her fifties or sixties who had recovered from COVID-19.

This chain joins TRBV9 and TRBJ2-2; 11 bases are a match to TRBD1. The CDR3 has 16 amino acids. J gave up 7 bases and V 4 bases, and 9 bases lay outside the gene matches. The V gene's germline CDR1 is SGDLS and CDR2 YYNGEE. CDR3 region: CASSTHGQGALGELFF. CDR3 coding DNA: TGTGCCAGCAGCACACACGGACAGGGGGCACTCGGGGAGCTGTTTTTT.

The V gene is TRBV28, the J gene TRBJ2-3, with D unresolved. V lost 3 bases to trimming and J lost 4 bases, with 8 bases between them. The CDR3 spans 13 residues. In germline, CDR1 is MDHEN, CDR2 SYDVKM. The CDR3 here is CASSFSQSDTQYF. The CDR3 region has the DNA TGTGCCAGCAGTTTCAGTCAGTCAGATACGCAGTATTTT.

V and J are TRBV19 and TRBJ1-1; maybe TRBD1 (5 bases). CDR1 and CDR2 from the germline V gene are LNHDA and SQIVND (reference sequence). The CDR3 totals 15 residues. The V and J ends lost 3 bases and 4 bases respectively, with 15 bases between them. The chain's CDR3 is CASSIPGLRTTEAFF. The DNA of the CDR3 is TGTGCCAGTAGTATCCCAGGGTTAAGGACCACTGAAGCTTTCTTT.

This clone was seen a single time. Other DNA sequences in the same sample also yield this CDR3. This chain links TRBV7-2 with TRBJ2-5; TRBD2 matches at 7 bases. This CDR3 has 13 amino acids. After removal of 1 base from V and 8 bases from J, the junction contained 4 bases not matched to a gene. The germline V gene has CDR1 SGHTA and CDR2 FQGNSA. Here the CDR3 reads CASSLERGETQYF. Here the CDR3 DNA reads TGTGCCAGCAGCTTAGAACGGGGGGAAACCCAGTACTTC.

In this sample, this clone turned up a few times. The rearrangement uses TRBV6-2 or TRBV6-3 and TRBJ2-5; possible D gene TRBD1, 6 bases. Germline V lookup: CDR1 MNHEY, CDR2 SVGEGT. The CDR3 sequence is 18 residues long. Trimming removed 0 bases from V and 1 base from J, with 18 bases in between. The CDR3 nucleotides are TGTGCCAGCAGTTACTCAGCAAGTTGGACAGCCAGCCAAGAGACCCAGTACTTC. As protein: CASSYSASWTASQETQYF.

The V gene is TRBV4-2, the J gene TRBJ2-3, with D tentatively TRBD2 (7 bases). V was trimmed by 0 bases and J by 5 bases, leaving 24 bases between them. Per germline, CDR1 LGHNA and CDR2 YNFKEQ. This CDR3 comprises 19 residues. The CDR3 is CASSQEYPSGLGGGDTQYF. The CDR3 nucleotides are TGTGCCAGCAGCCAAGAATACCCCTCCGGACTAGGGGGTGGAGATACGCAGTATTTT.

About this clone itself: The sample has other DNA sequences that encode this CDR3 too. CDR3 coding DNA: TGTGCTAGTGGTTTGCCGATGGGACAGGGCAGTGGCTACACCTTC. The encoded protein is CASGLPMGQGSGYTF. The rearrangement uses TRBV12-5 and TRBJ1-2; the match to TRBD1 covers 9 bases. V shed 2 bases and J 7 bases; nucleotides not matched to a gene: 8. The CDR3 runs 15 residues. The germline V gene encodes CDR1 LGHNT and CDR2 FRNRAP.

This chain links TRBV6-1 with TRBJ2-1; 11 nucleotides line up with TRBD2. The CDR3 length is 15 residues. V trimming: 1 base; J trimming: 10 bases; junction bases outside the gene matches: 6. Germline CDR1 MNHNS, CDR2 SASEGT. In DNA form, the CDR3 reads TGTGCCAGCAGTGAAGAACTAGCGGGAGTCGGAGAGCAGTTCTTC. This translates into CASSEELAGVGEQFF.

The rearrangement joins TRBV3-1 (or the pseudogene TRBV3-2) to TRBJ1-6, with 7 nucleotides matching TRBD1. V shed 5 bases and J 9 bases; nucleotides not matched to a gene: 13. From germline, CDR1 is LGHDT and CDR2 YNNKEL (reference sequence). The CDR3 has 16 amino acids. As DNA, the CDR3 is TGTGCCAGCAGCTTAACCCTGACAGGGAATGGTTCACCCCTCCACTTT. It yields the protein CASSLTLTGNGSPLHF.

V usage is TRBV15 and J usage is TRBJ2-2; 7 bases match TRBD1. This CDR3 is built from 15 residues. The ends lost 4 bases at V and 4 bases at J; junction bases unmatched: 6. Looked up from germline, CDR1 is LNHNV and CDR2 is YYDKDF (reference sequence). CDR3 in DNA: TGTGCCACCAGCACGAAACAGGGGATCACCGGGGAGCTGTTTTTT. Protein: CATSTKQGITGELFF.

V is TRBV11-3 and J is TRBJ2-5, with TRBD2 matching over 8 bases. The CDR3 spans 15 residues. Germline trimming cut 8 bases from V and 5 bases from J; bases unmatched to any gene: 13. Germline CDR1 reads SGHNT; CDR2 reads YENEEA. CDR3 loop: CASRWRGSGDETQYF. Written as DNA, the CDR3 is TGTGCCAGCCGCTGGCGGGGTAGCGGGGACGAGACCCAGTACTTC.

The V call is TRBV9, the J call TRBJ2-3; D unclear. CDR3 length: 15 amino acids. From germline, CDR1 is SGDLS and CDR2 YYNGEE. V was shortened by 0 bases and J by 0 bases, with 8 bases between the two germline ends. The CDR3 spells CASSVDGVSTDTQYF. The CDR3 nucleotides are TGTGCCAGCAGCGTAGATGGAGTGAGCACAGATACGCAGTATTTT.

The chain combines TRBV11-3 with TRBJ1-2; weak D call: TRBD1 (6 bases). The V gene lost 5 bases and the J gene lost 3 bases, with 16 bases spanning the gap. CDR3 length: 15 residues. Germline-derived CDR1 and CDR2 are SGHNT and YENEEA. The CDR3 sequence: CASSPQGTGHYGYTF. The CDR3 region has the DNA TGTGCCAGCAGCCCACAGGGCACAGGGCACTATGGCTACACCTTC.

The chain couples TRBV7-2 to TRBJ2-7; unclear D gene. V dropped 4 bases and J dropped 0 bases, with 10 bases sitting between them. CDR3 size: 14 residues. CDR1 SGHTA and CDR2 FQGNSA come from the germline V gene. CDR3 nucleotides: TGTGCCAGCAGCTCAGCGTATAGCTCCTACGAGCAGTACTTC. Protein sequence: CASSSAYSSYEQYF.